This is a list of T cell receptor beta chains from one sample in a study of cytomegalovirus exposure and HLA in healthy donors. TCRdb's copy holds only in-frame clones and misses some; the assay was immunoSEQ multiplex PCR. Of 77,000 or so clones listed, around 75% are singletons. Sequencing was performed on PBMCs. These receptors all stem from a woman aged 40 to 50 in good health and CMV-seronegative. CDR3s include the opening cysteine and the closing phenylalanine or tryptophan. The order of the fields is D gene, J gene, clone size, V gene, CDR3 protein, CDR3 DNA. D genes are given only for firm matches. The listing skips clone size in some rows; elsewhere it reads once, few, many or a size class.

d_call: TRBD1
j_call: TRBJ2-2
clone_size: NA
v_call: TRBV2
cdr3_aa: CASGRQGYTGELFF
cdr3_nt: TGTGCCAGCGGGAGACAGGGATACACCGGGGAGCTGTTTTTT

d_call: NA
j_call: TRBJ2-3
clone_size: NA
v_call: TRBV7-3
cdr3_aa: CASGKQGTDTQYF
cdr3_nt: TGTGCCAGCGGAAAACAGGGCACAGATACGCAGTATTTT

d_call: TRBD1
j_call: TRBJ1-4
clone_size: NA
v_call: TRBV6-5
cdr3_aa: CASSAYGQGSEKLFF
cdr3_nt: TGTGCCAGCAGTGCCTACGGACAGGGGTCTGAAAAACTGTTTTTT

d_call: TRBD2
j_call: TRBJ2-1
clone_size: NA
v_call: TRBV7-9
cdr3_aa: CASSLRLASNEQFF
cdr3_nt: TGTGCCAGCAGCTTACGACTAGCGAGCAATGAGCAGTTCTTC

d_call: NA
j_call: TRBJ1-1
clone_size: NA
v_call: TRBV10-1
cdr3_aa: CASSESTGTEAFF
cdr3_nt: TGCGCCAGCAGTGAGTCGACGGGAACTGAAGCTTTCTTT

d_call: NA
j_call: TRBJ2-1
clone_size: NA
v_call: TRBV9
cdr3_aa: CASSLMELALYNEQFF
cdr3_nt: TGTGCCAGCAGCCTCATGGAGCTAGCTTTATACAATGAGCAGTTCTTC

d_call: TRBD1
j_call: TRBJ1-5
clone_size: NA
v_call: TRBV30
cdr3_aa: CAWGGQNQPQHF
cdr3_nt: TGTGCCTGGGGGGGACAGAATCAGCCCCAGCATTTT

d_call: TRBD2
j_call: TRBJ2-1
clone_size: once
v_call: TRBV7-3
cdr3_aa: CASSAGGEQFF
cdr3_nt: TGTGCCAGCTCTGCGGGGGGGGAGCAGTTCTTC

d_call: TRBD2
j_call: TRBJ2-2
clone_size: NA
v_call: TRBV9
cdr3_aa: CASSVDEGGLAGGELFF
cdr3_nt: TGTGCCAGCAGCGTAGACGAAGGTGGACTAGCTGGAGGGGAGCTGTTTTTT

d_call: TRBD1
j_call: TRBJ2-7
clone_size: NA
v_call: TRBV6-1
cdr3_aa: CASKGQGDSYEQYF
cdr3_nt: TGTGCCAGCAAAGGACAGGGGGATTCCTACGAGCAGTACTTC

d_call: TRBD1
j_call: TRBJ1-4
clone_size: NA
v_call: TRBV6-5
cdr3_aa: CASSYSGTGIEKLFF
cdr3_nt: TGTGCCAGCAGTTACTCCGGGACAGGGATCGAAAAACTGTTTTTT

d_call: NA
j_call: TRBJ1-2
clone_size: few
v_call: TRBV15
cdr3_aa: CATSRDNRVEDGYTF
cdr3_nt: TGTGCCACCAGCAGAGATAACAGGGTTGAAGATGGCTACACCTTC

d_call: NA
j_call: TRBJ2-1
clone_size: NA
v_call: TRBV19
cdr3_aa: CASNAGGVYYNEQFF
cdr3_nt: TGTGCCAGTAATGCCGGAGGGGTATACTACAATGAGCAGTTCTTC

d_call: NA
j_call: TRBJ2-6
clone_size: few
v_call: TRBV7-2
cdr3_aa: CASRSPMNIGANVLTF
cdr3_nt: TGTGCCAGCAGGTCACCAATGAACATTGGGGCCAACGTCCTGACTTTC

d_call: TRBD2
j_call: TRBJ2-1
clone_size: once
v_call: TRBV10-2
cdr3_aa: CASSGGGTYNEQFF
cdr3_nt: TGCGCCAGCAGTGGGGGAGGGACCTACAATGAGCAGTTCTTC

d_call: TRBD1
j_call: TRBJ1-2
clone_size: NA
v_call: TRBV18
cdr3_aa: CASSPGQGEGYGYTF
cdr3_nt: TGTGCCAGCTCACCTGGACAGGGAGAGGGCTATGGCTACACCTTC

d_call: TRBD1
j_call: TRBJ1-1
clone_size: once
v_call: TRBV18
cdr3_aa: CASSNSQGATEAFF
cdr3_nt: TGTGCCAGCTCAAATTCCCAGGGGGCAACTGAAGCTTTCTTT

d_call: NA
j_call: TRBJ2-2
clone_size: NA
v_call: TRBV5-1
cdr3_aa: CASSPGSRLHLGTGELFF
cdr3_nt: TGCGCCAGCAGCCCTGGGTCCCGACTACACTTGGGTACCGGGGAGCTGTTTTTT

d_call: TRBD1
j_call: TRBJ2-6
clone_size: NA
v_call: TRBV27
cdr3_aa: CASSLRDSVSGANVLTF
cdr3_nt: TGTGCCAGCAGTCTCCGGGACAGCGTCTCTGGGGCCAACGTCCTGACTTTC

d_call: TRBD1
j_call: TRBJ1-3
clone_size: few
v_call: TRBV27
cdr3_aa: CASSSGTDGNTIYF
cdr3_nt: TGTGCCAGCAGTTCCGGGACAGACGGAAACACCATATATTTT

d_call: NA
j_call: TRBJ2-3
clone_size: NA
v_call: TRBV5-1
cdr3_aa: CASSSSGVSTDTQYF
cdr3_nt: TGCGCCAGCAGCTCCTCAGGGGTTTCGACAGATACGCAGTATTTT

d_call: NA
j_call: TRBJ2-5
clone_size: NA
v_call: TRBV11-3
cdr3_aa: CASSPGREQETQYF
cdr3_nt: TGTGCCAGCAGTCCCGGACGGGAGCAAGAGACCCAGTACTTC